Included here is one T cell receptor beta chain sequence, with context. The CDR3 consists of 16 residues. V gave up 1 base and J gave up 3 bases; unmatched junction bases: 3. Germline V gene lookup returns CDR1 LGHNA and CDR2 YSLEER. Original processing notes: Amplification of reference gene primers was used by the study to estimate nucleated cell counts. Method: immunoSEQ multiplex PCR; TCRdb's copy keeps in-frame clones and lacks some. Clone size and the V and J calls come from that table; the DNA yielded D and trimming. Among roughly 250,000 clones listed, around nine tenths were seen once. Self-reported history from a screening survey and questionnaire set each donor's cohort. The data were obtained in a study of blood T cell repertoires in COVID-19.

J is TRBJ2-1 and V is TRBV4-3; 10 nucleotides agree with TRBD2. The sequenced material came from PBMCs or T cells enriched from blood (not recorded which). This TCR came from a woman aged 18 to 35 who had recovered from COVID-19. The CDR3 sequence is CASSQGTSGNYNEQFF. In nucleotides, the CDR3 is TGCGCCAGCAGCCAAGGGACTAGCGGAAACTACAATGAGCAGTTCTTC.